Described below is a single TCR beta chain sequence and its context. The antigen is undetermined. The CDR3 loop spans 14 amino acids. Germline V gene lookup returns CDR1 SGHNT and CDR2 YENEEA. V lost 5 bases to trimming and J lost 5 bases, with 12 bases between them. The method was immunoSEQ multiplex PCR; TCRdb's version includes in-frame clones alone and lacks a portion of them. The sample lists over 950 clones, more than 25% occurring once. The data were taken from a study of T cells in localized non-small cell lung cancer. Findings of the study overall: Uninvolved adjacent lung had higher T cell clonality than tumor and all other tissues.

Samples of adjacent lung (free of atypia) were collected at least 2 cm from the tumor margin. The chain combines TRBV11-3 with TRBJ1-4; no firm D call. Specimen: normal lung tissue next to the tumor, collected before any cancer treatment. The sequence came from a male donor aged 60 or over with stage II lung adenocarcinoma. As DNA, the CDR3 is TGTGCCAGCAGCCATTGGCCAGAGAATGAAAAACTGTTTTTT. Its translation: CASSHWPENEKLFF.